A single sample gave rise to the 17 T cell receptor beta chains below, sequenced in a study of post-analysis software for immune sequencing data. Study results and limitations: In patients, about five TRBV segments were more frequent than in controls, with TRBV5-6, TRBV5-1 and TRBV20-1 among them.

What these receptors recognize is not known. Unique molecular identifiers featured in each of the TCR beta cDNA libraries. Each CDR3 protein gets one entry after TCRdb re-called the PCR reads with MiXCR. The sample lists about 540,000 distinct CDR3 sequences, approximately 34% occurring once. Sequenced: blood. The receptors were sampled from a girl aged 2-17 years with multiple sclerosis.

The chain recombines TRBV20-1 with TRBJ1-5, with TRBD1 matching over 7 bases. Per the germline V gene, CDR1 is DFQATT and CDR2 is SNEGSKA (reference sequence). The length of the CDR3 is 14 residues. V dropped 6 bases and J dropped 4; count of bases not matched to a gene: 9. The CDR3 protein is CSAFGTVLNQPQHF. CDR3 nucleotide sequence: TGCAGTGCGTTTGGGACAGTTCTAAATCAGCCCCAGCATTTT.

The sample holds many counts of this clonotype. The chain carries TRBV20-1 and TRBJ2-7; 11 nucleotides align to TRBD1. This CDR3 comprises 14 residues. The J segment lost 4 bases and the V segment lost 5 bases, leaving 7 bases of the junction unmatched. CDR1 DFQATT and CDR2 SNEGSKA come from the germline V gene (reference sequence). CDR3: CSAAPRDRGYEQYF. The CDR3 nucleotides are TGCAGTGCTGCCCCCAGGGACAGGGGGTACGAGCAGTACTTC.

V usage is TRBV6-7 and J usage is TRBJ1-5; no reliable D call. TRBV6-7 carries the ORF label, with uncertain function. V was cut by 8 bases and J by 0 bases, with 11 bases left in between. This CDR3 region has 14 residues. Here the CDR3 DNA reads TGTGCCAGCTATAGGGAAGATAGCAATCAGCCCCAGCATTTT. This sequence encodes CASYREDSNQPQHF.

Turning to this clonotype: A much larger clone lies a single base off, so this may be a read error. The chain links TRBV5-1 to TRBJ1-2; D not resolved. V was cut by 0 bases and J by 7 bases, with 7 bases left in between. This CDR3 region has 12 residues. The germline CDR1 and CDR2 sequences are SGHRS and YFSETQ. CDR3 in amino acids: CASSLVSGGYTF. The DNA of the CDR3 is TGCGCCAGCAGCTTGGTATCGGGTGGCTACACCTTC.

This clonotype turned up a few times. Written as DNA, the CDR3 is TGCAGTGCTAGAGGGACCCAGAGCACAGATACGCAGTATTTT. This translates into CSARGTQSTDTQYF. The rearrangement uses TRBV20-1 and TRBJ2-3; D gene uncertain. Trimming shortened V by 1 base and J by 0 bases, and 8 bases separated the two germline ends. The CDR3 contains 14 residues. Germline V CDR1 and CDR2: DFQATT, SNEGSKA (reference sequence).

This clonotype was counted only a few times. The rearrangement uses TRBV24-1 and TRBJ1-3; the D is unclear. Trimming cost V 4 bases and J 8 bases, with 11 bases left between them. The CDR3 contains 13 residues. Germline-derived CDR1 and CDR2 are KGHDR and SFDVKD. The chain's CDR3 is CATSDPYFDTIYF. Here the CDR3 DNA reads TGTGCCACCAGTGACCCGTACTTCGACACCATATATTTT.

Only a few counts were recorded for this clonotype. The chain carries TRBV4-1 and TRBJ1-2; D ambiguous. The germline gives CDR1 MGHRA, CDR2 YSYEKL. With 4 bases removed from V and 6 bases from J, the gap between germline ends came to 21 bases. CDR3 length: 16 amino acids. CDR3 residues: CASSLESVGRENGYTF. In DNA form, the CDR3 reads TGCGCCAGCAGCCTCGAGTCGGTAGGGAGAGAGAATGGCTACACCTTC.

CDR3 nucleotides: TGTGCCAGCAGCCGAGATAAAGCGGGGGGATCTTACAATGAGCAGTTCTTC. Translation gives CASSRDKAGGSYNEQFF. The rearrangement joins TRBV14 to TRBJ2-1, with TRBD2 identical over 9 bases. The CDR3 spans 17 residues. V shed 4 bases and J 4 bases; nucleotides not matched to a gene: 11. From germline, CDR1 is SGHDN and CDR2 FVKESK.

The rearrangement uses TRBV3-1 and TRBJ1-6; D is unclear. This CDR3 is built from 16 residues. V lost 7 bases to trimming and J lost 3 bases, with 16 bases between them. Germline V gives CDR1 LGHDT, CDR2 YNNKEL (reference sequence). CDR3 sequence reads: CASIPGRDDYNSPLHF. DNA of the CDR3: TGTGCCAGCATCCCTGGGAGGGATGACTATAATTCACCCCTCCACTTT. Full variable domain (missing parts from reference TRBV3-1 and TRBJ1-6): DTAVSQTPKYLVTQMGNDKSIKCEQNLGHDTMYWYKQDSKKFLKIMFSYNNKELIINETVPNRFSPKSPDKAHLNLHINSLELGDSAVYFCASIPGRDDYNSPLHFGNGTRLTVT.

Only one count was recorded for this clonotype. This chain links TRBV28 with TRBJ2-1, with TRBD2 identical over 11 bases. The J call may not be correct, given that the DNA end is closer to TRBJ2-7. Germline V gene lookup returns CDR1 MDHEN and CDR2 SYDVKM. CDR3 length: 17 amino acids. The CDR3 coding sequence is TGTGCCAGCAGCTCTAGCGGGAGGCCCTTTAAGGACAATGAGCAGTACTTC. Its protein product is CASSSSGRPFKDNEQYF.

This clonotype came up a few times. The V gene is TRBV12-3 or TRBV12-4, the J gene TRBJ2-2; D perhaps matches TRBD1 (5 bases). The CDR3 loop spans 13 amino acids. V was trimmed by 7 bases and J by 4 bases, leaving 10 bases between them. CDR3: CASNPTVTGELFF. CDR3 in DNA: TGTGCCAGCAACCCGACAGTCACCGGGGAGCTGTTTTTT.

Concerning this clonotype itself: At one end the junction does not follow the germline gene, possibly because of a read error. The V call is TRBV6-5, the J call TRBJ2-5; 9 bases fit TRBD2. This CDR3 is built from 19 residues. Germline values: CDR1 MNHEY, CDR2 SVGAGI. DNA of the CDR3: TGTGCCAGCAGTTACTCGATAGGGCGACTAGCGGCAGTCCAAGGGACCCAGTACTTC. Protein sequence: CASSYSIGRLAAVQGTQYF.

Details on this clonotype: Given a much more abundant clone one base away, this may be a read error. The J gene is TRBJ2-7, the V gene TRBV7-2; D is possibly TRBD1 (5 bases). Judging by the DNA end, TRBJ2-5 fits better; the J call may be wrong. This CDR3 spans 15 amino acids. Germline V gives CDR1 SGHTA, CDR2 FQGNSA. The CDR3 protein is CASSLRRTLSETQYF. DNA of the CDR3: TGTGCCAGCAGCTTACGACGGACACTATCGGAGACCCAGTACTTC.

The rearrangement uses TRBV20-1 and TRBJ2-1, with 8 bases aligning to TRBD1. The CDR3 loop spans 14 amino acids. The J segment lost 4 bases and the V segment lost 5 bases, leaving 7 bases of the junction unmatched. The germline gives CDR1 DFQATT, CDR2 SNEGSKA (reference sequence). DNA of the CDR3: TGCAGTGCTCCGGACAGGGACCCTTACAATGAGCAGTTCTTC. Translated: CSAPDRDPYNEQFF.

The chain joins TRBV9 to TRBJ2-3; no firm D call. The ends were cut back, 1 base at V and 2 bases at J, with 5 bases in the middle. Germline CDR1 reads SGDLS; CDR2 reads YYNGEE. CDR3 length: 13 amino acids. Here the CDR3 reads CASSVSNTDTQYF. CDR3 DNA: TGTGCCAGCAGCGTATCAAACACAGATACGCAGTATTTT.

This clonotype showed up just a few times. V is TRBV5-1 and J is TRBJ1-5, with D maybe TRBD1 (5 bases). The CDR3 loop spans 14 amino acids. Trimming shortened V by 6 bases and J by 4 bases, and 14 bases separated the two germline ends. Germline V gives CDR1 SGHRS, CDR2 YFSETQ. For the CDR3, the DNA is TGCGCCAGCAAACGGAGCAGGGAGAATCAGCCCCAGCATTTT. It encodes CASKRSRENQPQHF.

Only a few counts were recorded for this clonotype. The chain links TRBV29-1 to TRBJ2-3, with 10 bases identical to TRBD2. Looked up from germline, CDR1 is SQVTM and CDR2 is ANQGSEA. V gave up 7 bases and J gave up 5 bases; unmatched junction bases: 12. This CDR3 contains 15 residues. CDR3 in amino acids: CSAQPSGGRGDTQYF. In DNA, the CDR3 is TGCAGCGCCCAACCTAGCGGGGGTAGGGGAGATACGCAGTATTTT.